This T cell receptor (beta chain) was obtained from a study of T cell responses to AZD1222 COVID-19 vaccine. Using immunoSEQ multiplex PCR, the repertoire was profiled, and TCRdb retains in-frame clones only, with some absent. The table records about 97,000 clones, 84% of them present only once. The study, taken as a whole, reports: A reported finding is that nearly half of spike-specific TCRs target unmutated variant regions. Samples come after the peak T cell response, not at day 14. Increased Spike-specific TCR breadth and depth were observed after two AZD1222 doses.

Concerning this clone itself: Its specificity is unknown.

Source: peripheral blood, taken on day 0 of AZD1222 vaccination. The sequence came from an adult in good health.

Here the CDR3 reads CASNRDTGELFF. The CDR3 DNA follows: TGTGCCAGCAATCGGGACACCGGGGAGCTGTTTTTT. The V gene is TRBV12-3 or TRBV12-4, the J gene TRBJ2-2; D is unresolved. The CDR3 consists of 12 residues. V dropped 7 bases and J dropped 3 bases, with 6 bases sitting between them.